These 20 T cell receptor beta chains were all obtained from the same sample, sequenced in a study of cytomegalovirus exposure and HLA in healthy donors. A multiplex PCR was run with 60 Vbeta primers and 13 Jbeta primers. Libraries were prepared by immunoSEQ multiplex PCR; TCRdb keeps only in-frame clonotypes and omits some of them. The sample contains 200,000 to 250,000 clones, approximately 90% of which appear only once. Sequencing was done on a sample of PBMCs. These receptors were obtained from a woman between 18 and 30 years old in good health and CMV-seronegative.

The chain employs TRBV18 and TRBJ2-6; TRBD1 agrees at 11 bases. The CDR3 has 15 amino acids. CDR1 is KGHSH and CDR2 is LQKENI in the germline V gene. Trimming removed 2 bases from V and 16 bases from J; junction bases left unmatched: 10. The CDR3 DNA sequence: TGTGCCAGCTCACCAAGGACAGGGGGCGGTTTCGTTCTGACTTTC. This gives the protein CASSPRTGGGFVLTF.

This rearrangement joins TRBV19 to TRBJ2-5, with D possibly being TRBD2 (6 bases). In germline, CDR1 is LNHDA, CDR2 SQIVND (reference sequence). The CDR3 consists of 17 residues. V was clipped by 3 bases and J by 1 base, with 18 bases between them. The CDR3 sequence: CASSILSKRRGQETQYF. CDR3 in DNA: TGTGCCAGTAGTATTCTTAGTAAGAGGAGGGGCCAAGAGACCCAGTACTTC. The whole variable domain, filled in from reference TRBV19 and TRBJ2-5, reads DGGITQSPKYLFRKEGQNVTLSCEQNLNHDAMYWYRQDPGQGLRLIYYSQIVNDFQKGDIAEGYSVSREKKESFPLTVTSAQKNPTAFYLCASSILSKRRGQETQYFGPGTRLLVL.

The V gene is TRBV2, the J gene TRBJ1-4; maybe TRBD1 (6 bases). This CDR3 is built from 15 residues. The V gene lost 6 bases and the J gene lost 3 bases, with 14 bases spanning the gap. Germline V gives CDR1 SNHLY, CDR2 FYNNEI. The CDR3 region is CASSSRPGANEKLFF. CDR3 nucleotides: TGTGCCAGCAGCTCACGTCCAGGGGCTAATGAAAAACTGTTTTTT.

The gene calls are TRBV4-1 and TRBJ2-7; 16 bases are a match to TRBD2. CDR1 is MGHRA, CDR2 YSYEKL, per germline. Trimming at V came to 3 bases and at J to 4 bases, leaving 6 bases not matched to a gene. CDR3 length equals 17 residues. CDR3 DNA: TGCGCCAGCAGCCAGAGGGGACTAGCGGGAGGGCTTTACGAGCAGTACTTC. Its protein is CASSQRGLAGGLYEQYF.

The J gene is TRBJ2-5, the V gene TRBV11-2, with 12 nucleotides matching TRBD2. Near its end, the DNA agrees better with TRBJ2-7, so the J call may be wrong. The CDR3 loop spans 15 amino acids. Germline CDR1 SGHAT, CDR2 FQNNGV. CDR3 nucleotides: TGTGCCAGCAGCTCCCTAGCGGGAGGGCCCTACGAGCAGTACTTC. It yields the protein CASSSLAGGPYEQYF.

This chain connects TRBV4-2 to TRBJ2-1, with 8 positions matching TRBD1. The CDR3 runs to 16 residues. With 0 bases clipped from V and 7 bases from J, the junction kept 8 bases outside the gene matches. Germline-derived CDR1 and CDR2 are LGHNA and YNFKEQ. The CDR3 reads CASSQDEAGGLNEQFF. In DNA, the CDR3 is TGTGCCAGCAGCCAAGATGAAGCAGGGGGCCTGAATGAGCAGTTCTTC.

This chain connects TRBV4-3 to TRBJ1-4, with a tentative D call TRBD1 (5 bases). The germline V and J ends were trimmed by 1 base and 6 bases, with 15 bases remaining between them. The CDR3 has 16 residues. CDR1 and CDR2 from the germline V gene are LGHNA and YSLEER. CDR3 nucleotide sequence: TGCGCCAGCAGCCAAGGTAAAGGGGCTCGTGATGAAAAACTGTTTTTT. Its protein product is CASSQGKGARDEKLFF.

The chain has TRBV5-1 and TRBJ2-3; 8 bases agree with TRBD2. This CDR3 contains 14 residues. CDR1 SGHRS and CDR2 YFSETQ come from the germline V gene. The ends lost 5 bases at V and 2 bases at J; junction bases unmatched: 4. CDR3 loop: CASRTTSATDTQYF. CDR3 DNA: TGCGCCAGCAGGACGACTAGCGCCACAGATACGCAGTATTTT.

The chain has TRBV6-4 and TRBJ2-1; perhaps TRBD2 as D (6 bases). CDR3 length: 16 residues. CDR1 and CDR2 from the germline V gene are MRHNA and SNTAGT. V was shortened by 4 bases and J by 0 bases, with 13 bases between the two germline ends. CDR3 sequence: CASSAEGSGSYNEQFF. The CDR3 DNA follows: TGTGCCAGCAGTGCGGAAGGTAGCGGCTCCTACAATGAGCAGTTCTTC.

DNA for the CDR3: TGTGCCAGCAGCCAAAACAGGGGATACACCGGGGAGCTGTTTTTT. It is translated as CASSQNRGYTGELFF. J is TRBJ2-2 and V is TRBV14; 7 positions agree with TRBD1. The ends lost 2 bases at V and 3 bases at J; junction bases unmatched: 3. Germline CDR1 reads SGHDN; CDR2 reads FVKESK. The CDR3 spans 15 residues.

J is TRBJ1-1 and V is TRBV4-1, with D uncertain. The germline V and J ends were trimmed by 3 bases and 8 bases, with 10 bases remaining between them. Germline V gives CDR1 MGHRA, CDR2 YSYEKL. The CDR3 consists of 12 residues. The CDR3 DNA reads TGCGCCAGCAGCCATTATGGCACCGAAGCTTTCTTT. It yields the protein CASSHYGTEAFF.

The chain recombines TRBV7-6 with TRBJ2-7; TRBD2 matches at 8 bases. This CDR3 is 15 amino acids long. From germline, CDR1 is SGHVS and CDR2 FNYEAQ. V was clipped by 5 bases and J by 3 bases; unmatched bases: 9. The CDR3 DNA reads as TGTGCCAGCAGCCCACAGGGTAGCGGGGTCTACGAGCAGTACTTC. This translates into CASSPQGSGVYEQYF.

The V call is TRBV27, the J call TRBJ2-1; 7 bases match TRBD2. Germline V CDR1 and CDR2: MNHEY, SMNVEV (reference sequence). CDR3 length equals 16 residues. V shed 1 base, J shed 6 bases, and the junction held 9 bases outside the gene matches. The CDR3 bases are TGTGCCAGCAGTTTATTGCCTAGCGGCATCTTCAATGAGCAGTTCTTC. This gives the protein CASSLLPSGIFNEQFF.

This clone occurred once. The V and J genes are TRBV9 and TRBJ2-7; 7 bases are a match to TRBD1. This CDR3 spans 15 amino acids. The junction had 11 bases not matched to a gene; V was cut back by 4 bases and J by 4 bases. Germline CDR1 SGDLS, CDR2 YYNGEE. In DNA form, the CDR3 reads TGTGCCAGCAGCCTAGGGGACAGAGCACCTTACGAGCAGTACTTC. Its protein is CASSLGDRAPYEQYF.

This clone came up a few times. The J gene is TRBJ2-5, the V gene TRBV11-3; 11 bases agree with TRBD2. The CDR3 is 15 amino acids. J was trimmed by 4 bases and V by 5 bases; bases with no gene match: 6. CDR1 is SGHNT and CDR2 is YENEEA in the germline V gene. CDR3 amino acids: CASSVTSGSRETQYF. For the CDR3, the DNA is TGTGCCAGCAGCGTCACTAGCGGGAGTCGAGAGACCCAGTACTTC.

The chain has TRBV7-2 and TRBJ2-1, with a tentative D call TRBD2 (6 bases). The CDR3 totals 15 residues. Trimming removed 2 bases from V and 5 bases from J, with 13 bases in between. Germline CDR1 and CDR2: SGHTA and FQGNSA. This CDR3 reads CASSLWGDLNNEQFF. As DNA, the CDR3 is TGTGCCAGCAGCTTATGGGGGGACTTAAACAATGAGCAGTTCTTC.

This chain uses TRBV7-2 with TRBJ1-1; the match to TRBD1 covers 12 bases. J gave up 4 bases and V 8 bases, and 11 bases lay outside the gene matches. Germline assignment: CDR1 SGHTA and CDR2 FQGNSA. The CDR3 has 16 residues. The chain's CDR3 is CASARGDRGRGTEAFF. CDR3 DNA sequence: TGTGCCAGCGCAAGGGGGGACAGGGGGCGCGGCACTGAAGCTTTCTTT.

A single count supports this clone. J is TRBJ1-6 and V is TRBV4-1; D remains ambiguous. This CDR3 has 18 amino acids. In germline, CDR1 is MGHRA, CDR2 YSYEKL. The V gene lost 1 base and the J gene lost 0 bases, with 13 bases spanning the gap. The CDR3 spells CASSQVREMSSYNSPLHF. In DNA form, the CDR3 reads TGCGCCAGCAGCCAAGTACGGGAGATGAGCTCCTATAATTCACCCCTCCACTTT.

V and J are TRBV7-9 and TRBJ2-2; D is uncertain. The V gene lost 1 base and the J gene lost 3 bases, with 9 bases spanning the gap. Germline V gene lookup returns CDR1 SEHNR and CDR2 FQNEAQ (reference sequence). The length of the CDR3 is 15 residues. CDR3 sequence: CASSLVPLDTGELFF. CDR3 sequence (DNA): TGTGCCAGCAGCTTAGTCCCCCTAGACACCGGGGAGCTGTTTTTT.

CDR3 bases: TGCGCCAGCAGCCAAGTTTTCGGGGGGGACTATGGCTACACCTTC. This codes for CASSQVFGGDYGYTF. The chain has TRBV4-3 and TRBJ1-2; TRBD1 might be the D (5 bases). V was trimmed by 1 base and J by 3 bases, leaving 12 bases between them. Germline V gene data show CDR1 as LGHNA and CDR2 as YSLEER. The CDR3 contains 15 residues.